The rows below give T cell receptor beta chains drawn from one sample of a study of T cell changes during pregnancy in multiple sclerosis. Sequencing used immunoSEQ multiplex PCR; TCRdb keeps in-frame clones, though not all of them. Of tens of thousands of clones in the sample, approximately 91% were seen once. The sample here was peripheral blood, taken in the first trimester of pregnancy. Receptors originate from a female donor with multiple sclerosis, enrolled in a pregnancy study. Both conserved end residues are trimmed from each CDR3. Each record gives: J gene, D gene, V gene, clone size, CDR3 protein. The D gene is left open where the match is weak. Only some rows state a clone size, as once, few, many or a class for expanded clones.

j_call: TRBJ2-3
d_call: TRBD2
v_call: TRBV7-9
clone_size: .
cdr3_aa: ASSLPAGGFITTDTQY

j_call: TRBJ2-7
d_call: .
v_call: TRBV19
clone_size: .
cdr3_aa: ASSQAVSSYEQY

j_call: TRBJ2-6
d_call: .
v_call: TRBV28
clone_size: .
cdr3_aa: ASNLNSGANVLT

j_call: TRBJ1-5
d_call: TRBD1
v_call: TRBV7-2
clone_size: .
cdr3_aa: ASRRTGGNQPQH

j_call: TRBJ2-3
d_call: TRBD2
v_call: TRBV29-1
clone_size: .
cdr3_aa: SVGGAGGNTQY

j_call: TRBJ2-3
d_call: .
v_call: TRBV6-4
clone_size: few
cdr3_aa: ASSDGSPTDTQY

j_call: TRBJ2-1
d_call: .
v_call: TRBV6-4
clone_size: .
cdr3_aa: ASSDSPSGSYNEQF

j_call: TRBJ2-7
d_call: .
v_call: TRBV2
clone_size: .
cdr3_aa: ASRLYEQY

j_call: TRBJ2-7
d_call: TRBD1
v_call: TRBV6-1
clone_size: .
cdr3_aa: ASSDGTGINEQY

j_call: TRBJ2-1
d_call: TRBD2
v_call: TRBV6-1
clone_size: .
cdr3_aa: ASSEWLAGPPYNEQF

j_call: TRBJ2-3
d_call: .
v_call: TRBV5-5
clone_size: .
cdr3_aa: ASSFEGSKGDTQY

j_call: TRBJ2-2
d_call: .
v_call: TRBV27
clone_size: .
cdr3_aa: ASSLRLVGAGELF

j_call: TRBJ2-7
d_call: TRBD1
v_call: TRBV5-4
clone_size: .
cdr3_aa: ASSLEGTGTKEQY

j_call: TRBJ2-7
d_call: .
v_call: TRBV2
clone_size: .
cdr3_aa: ASSVDRNTYEQY

j_call: TRBJ2-5
d_call: TRBD2
v_call: TRBV7-2
clone_size: .
cdr3_aa: ASSLSGRVPETQY

j_call: TRBJ2-7
d_call: TRBD1
v_call: TRBV7-2
clone_size: .
cdr3_aa: ASSTGTGATYEQY

j_call: TRBJ2-7
d_call: TRBD1
v_call: TRBV4-1
clone_size: .
cdr3_aa: ASSQPGTGGYEQY

j_call: TRBJ2-5
d_call: .
v_call: TRBV7-7
clone_size: .
cdr3_aa: ASSLAASSETQY

j_call: TRBJ1-3
d_call: .
v_call: TRBV18
clone_size: .
cdr3_aa: ASSWGLERNTIY

j_call: TRBJ1-2
d_call: .
v_call: TRBV10-3
clone_size: .
cdr3_aa: AISEEGGVYGYT

j_call: TRBJ2-7
d_call: .
v_call: TRBV29-1
clone_size: .
cdr3_aa: SVEVGKVTRGGEQY

j_call: TRBJ2-1
d_call: TRBD2
v_call: TRBV5-4
clone_size: .
cdr3_aa: ASSLAGLAGDHEQF

j_call: TRBJ2-3
d_call: TRBD2
v_call: TRBV25-1
clone_size: .
cdr3_aa: ASSEFIAGEATDTQY

j_call: TRBJ2-5
d_call: .
v_call: TRBV5-4
clone_size: .
cdr3_aa: ASSRDEETQY

j_call: TRBJ1-4
d_call: TRBD1
v_call: TRBV19
clone_size: .
cdr3_aa: ASKPGQVATNEKLF

j_call: TRBJ1-2
d_call: .
v_call: TRBV28
clone_size: .
cdr3_aa: ASSSFGASETSYGYT

j_call: TRBJ2-1
d_call: TRBD2
v_call: TRBV28
clone_size: .
cdr3_aa: ASSSLLTSGSWGEQF

j_call: TRBJ1-4
d_call: TRBD1
v_call: TRBV19
clone_size: .
cdr3_aa: ASNNGDREEKLF

j_call: TRBJ2-3
d_call: TRBD1
v_call: TRBV18
clone_size: .
cdr3_aa: ASSPGTGGKDTQY

j_call: TRBJ2-7
d_call: TRBD2
v_call: TRBV27
clone_size: .
cdr3_aa: ASSLRTSGKYEQY

j_call: TRBJ2-5
d_call: TRBD2
v_call: TRBV2
clone_size: once
cdr3_aa: ASSEAYSLAGGPRETQY

j_call: TRBJ2-7
d_call: TRBD2
v_call: TRBV10-3
clone_size: .
cdr3_aa: AIRGGLASYEQY

j_call: TRBJ2-7
d_call: .
v_call: TRBV10-3
clone_size: .
cdr3_aa: AITESPVSYEQY

j_call: TRBJ2-4
d_call: .
v_call: TRBV11-2
clone_size: .
cdr3_aa: ASSLEIGVLAKNIQY

j_call: TRBJ2-5
d_call: .
v_call: TRBV30
clone_size: .
cdr3_aa: AWSFVITSTETQY

j_call: TRBJ1-4
d_call: TRBD1
v_call: TRBV18
clone_size: .
cdr3_aa: ASSGTDRVAVEKLF

j_call: TRBJ2-3
d_call: .
v_call: TRBV6-6
clone_size: .
cdr3_aa: ASRPWGSPSTDTQY

j_call: TRBJ2-3
d_call: .
v_call: TRBV6-6
clone_size: once
cdr3_aa: ASSLTASTDTQY

j_call: TRBJ2-7
d_call: TRBD2
v_call: TRBV11-1
clone_size: few
cdr3_aa: ASSTLAGAYEQY

j_call: TRBJ2-3
d_call: TRBD2
v_call: TRBV4-1
clone_size: .
cdr3_aa: ASSQIAGDTDTQY

j_call: TRBJ1-1
d_call: .
v_call: TRBV19
clone_size: .
cdr3_aa: ASGQQGYTEAF

j_call: TRBJ1-3
d_call: .
v_call: TRBV4-3
clone_size: .
cdr3_aa: ASSQDGQYSGNTIY

j_call: TRBJ2-7
d_call: TRBD2
v_call: TRBV9
clone_size: .
cdr3_aa: ASSAGTSGSYEQY

j_call: TRBJ2-1
d_call: .
v_call: TRBV5-1
clone_size: .
cdr3_aa: ASSTTGSPGNEQF

j_call: TRBJ1-4
d_call: TRBD1
v_call: TRBV18
clone_size: .
cdr3_aa: ASSPGTGNEKLF

j_call: TRBJ2-7
d_call: TRBD1
v_call: TRBV27
clone_size: .
cdr3_aa: ASSFDRVHEQY

j_call: TRBJ2-3
d_call: TRBD2
v_call: TRBV4-3
clone_size: .
cdr3_aa: ASSRDFEGLAGGDTQY

j_call: TRBJ2-7
d_call: TRBD2
v_call: TRBV12-5
clone_size: .
cdr3_aa: ASGAGLAVEQY

j_call: TRBJ1-2
d_call: .
v_call: TRBV6-5
clone_size: .
cdr3_aa: ASSYSADRLSGYT